This record covers a single T cell receptor (beta chain). Measured with immunoSEQ multiplex PCR; TCRdb has only the in-frame clones, and not every one. The sample contains around 160,000 clones, over 75% of which appear only once. Germline loops: CDR1 KGHDR, CDR2 SFDVKD. The CDR3 consists of 15 residues. The germline V and J ends were trimmed by 5 bases and 4 bases, with 14 bases remaining between them. This entry is derived from a study of blood T cell repertoires in COVID-19. The clonotype comes from a man aged 45-65 years who had recovered from COVID-19. This chain uses TRBV24-1 with TRBJ2-1, with D possibly matching TRBD1 (6 bases). The specimen was PBMCs or T cells enriched from blood (not recorded which). The CDR3 nucleotides read TGTGCCACCAGTGGGGTGAAGGGGGTATACAATGAGCAGTTCTTC. Residues: CATSGVKGVYNEQFF.